One and the same sample provided the 2 T cell receptor beta chains below, sequenced in a study of OX40 agonist ivuxolimab in advanced cancers. Repertoires were generated with immunoSEQ multiplex PCR, while TCRdb's copy carries only in-frame clones and drops some. The sample has roughly 30,000 clones; roughly 76% are singletons. Sequenced here: CD4+ or CD8+ T cells sorted from blood, sampled in a trial of the OX40 agonist ivuxolimab. These receptors were obtained from an adult with an advanced solid tumor such as melanoma, head and neck, liver or kidney cancer.

V gene TRBV11-1 combines with J gene TRBJ1-6; tentatively, D is TRBD1 (5 bases). From germline, CDR1 is SGHAT and CDR2 FQDESV (reference sequence). The V and J ends lost 1 base and 9 bases respectively, with 13 bases between them. The CDR3 extends over 15 amino acids. CDR3: CASSLVGGRGSPLHF. The CDR3 DNA is TGTGCCAGCAGCTTAGTCGGGGGACGGGGTTCACCCCTCCACTTT.

Written as DNA, the CDR3 is TGTGCCAGCAGCAGACAGGGGACAGATACGCAGTATTTT. Its translation: CASSRQGTDTQYF. The V and J genes are TRBV5-5 and TRBJ2-3; 8 bases align to TRBD1. The germline CDR1 and CDR2 sequences are SGHKS and YYEKEE (reference sequence). This CDR3 has 13 amino acids. The V segment lost 4 bases and the J segment 3 bases; nucleotides outside the gene matches: 1.